One T cell receptor beta chain is described in this entry. What it binds is not known. The data stem from a study of T cell responses to AZD1222 COVID-19 vaccine. Study-wide findings and caveats: The study found vaccine-associated CD4 TCRs spanning spike, dominant at 160-218 and 743-854.

Repertoires were generated with immunoSEQ multiplex PCR, while TCRdb's copy carries only in-frame clones and drops some. This sample carries tens of thousands of clones, roughly 80% of them seen once, and the ten largest clones take 20% to 25%. V dropped 6 bases and J dropped 5; count of bases not matched to a gene: 12. Germline loops: CDR1 LGHDT, CDR2 YNNKEL (reference sequence). CDR3 size: 16 residues. The chain couples TRBV3-1 (or the pseudogene TRBV3-2) to TRBJ2-2; 7 nucleotides agree with TRBD1. This clonotype was sampled from an adult in good health. Here the sequenced sample was peripheral blood, taken on day 0 of MenACWY control vaccination. CDR3 bases: TGTGCCAGCAGACCCACCTACCGGGACAGAACCGGGGAGCTGTTTTTT. The encoded protein is CASRPTYRDRTGELFF.